There are a few counts of the clone carrying this T cell receptor (beta chain). The sample belongs to a study of blood T cells in healthy people across ages. A sample-barcoded 5' primer and a J-beta primer mix were used in a second PCR of roughly 7 to 11 cycles. A 12-random-nucleotide template-switch adaptor tagged each cDNA molecule. Every sample gave at least 2.5 million paired-end reads containing CDR3. MiXCR, applied by TCRdb to the 5' RACE reads, yields one record per CDR3 protein. The sample records about 1.6 million distinct CDR3 sequences, around 36% being singletons. Germline-derived CDR1 and CDR2 are SGHVS and FNYEAQ. V dropped 4 bases and J dropped 0 bases, with 4 bases sitting between them. The CDR3 is made up of 13 amino acids.

The chain joins TRBV7-6 to TRBJ1-5; D gene uncertain. The sequenced material came from blood. This receptor was taken from a woman under 40 in good health. CDR3 DNA: TGTGCCAGCAGCTCTACTAGCAATCAGCCCCAGCATTTT. Translating it yields CASSSTSNQPQHF.